This T cell receptor beta chain originates from a study of T-cell reconstitution after alpha-beta-depleted transplantation in children. The study, taken as a whole, reports: After transplant, high TCRbeta diversity at day 60 in some patients arose from surviving recipient T cells and thymic progenitors. Alpha-beta T cells about two months after transplant reportedly derived from several hundred expanded graft clones. It was newly produced T cells that mostly accounted for T-cell counts and diversity one year after transplant.

As concerns this clonotype: Its antigen remains unknown.

Unique molecular identifiers were built into the TCRbeta library. TCRdb re-derived calls from the PCR reads in MiXCR, one entry per CDR3 protein. The sample records about 900,000 distinct CDR3 sequences, 25% to 35% being singletons. This receptor was identified in a boy under two years old who had a stem cell transplant for SCID, so the T cells may come from the graft donor. The specimen comprised PBMCs, mostly from graft donor cells, sampled 360 days after TCRalphabeta/CD19-depleted stem cell transplant.

For the CDR3, the DNA is TGTGCCAGCAGTTACTCCGGGGGGGCCCTTGATGAGCAGTTCTTC. Translating gives CASSYSGGALDEQFF. This chain links TRBV6-5 with TRBJ2-1, with 8 bases matching TRBD2. The CDR3 covers 15 residues. Germline CDR1 MNHEY, CDR2 SVGAGI. V dropped 0 bases and J dropped 8; count of bases not matched to a gene: 6.